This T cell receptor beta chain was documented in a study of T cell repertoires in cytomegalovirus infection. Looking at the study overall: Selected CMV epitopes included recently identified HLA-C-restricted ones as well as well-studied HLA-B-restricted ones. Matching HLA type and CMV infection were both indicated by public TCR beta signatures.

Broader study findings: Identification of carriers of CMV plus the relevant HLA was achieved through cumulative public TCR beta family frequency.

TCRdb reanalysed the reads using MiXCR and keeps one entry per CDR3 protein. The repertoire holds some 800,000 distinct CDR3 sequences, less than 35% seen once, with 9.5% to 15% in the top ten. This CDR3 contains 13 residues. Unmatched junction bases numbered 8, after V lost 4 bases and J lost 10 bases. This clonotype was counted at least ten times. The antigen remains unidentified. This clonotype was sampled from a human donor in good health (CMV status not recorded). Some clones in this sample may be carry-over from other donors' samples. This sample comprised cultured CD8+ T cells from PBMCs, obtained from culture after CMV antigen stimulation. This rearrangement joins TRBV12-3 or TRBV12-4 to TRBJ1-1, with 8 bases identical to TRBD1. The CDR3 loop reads CASSSQGAQGAFF. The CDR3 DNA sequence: TGTGCCAGCAGTTCGCAGGGGGCGCAGGGAGCTTTCTTT.